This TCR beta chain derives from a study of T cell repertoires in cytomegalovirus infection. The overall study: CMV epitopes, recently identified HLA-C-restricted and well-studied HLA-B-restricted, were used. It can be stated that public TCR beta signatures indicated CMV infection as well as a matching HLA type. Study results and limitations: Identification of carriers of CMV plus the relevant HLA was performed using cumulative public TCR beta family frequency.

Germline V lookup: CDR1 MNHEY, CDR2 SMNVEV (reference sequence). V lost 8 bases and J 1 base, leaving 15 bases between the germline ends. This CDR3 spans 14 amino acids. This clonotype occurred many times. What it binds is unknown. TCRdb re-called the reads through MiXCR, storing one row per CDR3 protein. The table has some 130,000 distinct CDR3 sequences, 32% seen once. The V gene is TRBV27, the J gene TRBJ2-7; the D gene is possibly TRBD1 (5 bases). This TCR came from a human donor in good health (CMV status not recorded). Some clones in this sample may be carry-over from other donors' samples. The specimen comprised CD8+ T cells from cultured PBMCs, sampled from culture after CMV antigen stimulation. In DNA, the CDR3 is TGTGCCAGCTCCCTGGGTAGGGGTTCCTACGAGCAGTACTTC. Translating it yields CASSLGRGSYEQYF.